This entry lists 6 T cell receptor beta chains sequenced from one sample in a study of neurological immune-mediated disorders. TCRdb independently ran MiXCR on the 5' RACE reads; one entry per CDR3 protein. The table includes tens of thousands of distinct CDR3 sequences, 5.2% detected once. The sample was PBMCs. The receptors originated from a man between 18 and 35 years old with multiple sclerosis.

This clonotype was seen ten or more times. The rearrangement links TRBV7-8 to TRBJ1-2; D is unresolved. V was trimmed by 4 bases and J by 4 bases, leaving 16 bases between them. The CDR3 consists of 15 residues. From germline, CDR1 is SGHVS and CDR2 FQNEAQ. Written as DNA, the CDR3 is TGTGCCAGCAGCTCCTTGACTCCGCGGGGCTATGGCTACACCTTC. This encodes CASSSLTPRGYGYTF.

This clonotype was counted at least ten times. The V gene is TRBV7-2, the J gene TRBJ1-1; 10 bases agree with TRBD1. CDR1 is SGHTA and CDR2 is FQGNSA in the germline V gene. The CDR3 contains 15 residues. Trimming cost V 5 bases and J 4 bases; bases outside gene matches: 7. CDR3 DNA: TGTGCCAGCAGCCCGGGACAGGGGATGCGCACTGAAGCTTTCTTT. This codes for CASSPGQGMRTEAFF.

This clonotype was seen ten or more times. The chain employs TRBV4-3 and TRBJ1-6; no reliable D call. Germline V gene sequence: CDR1 LGHNA, CDR2 YSLEER. V was cut by 0 bases and J by 5 bases, with 8 bases left in between. The CDR3 length is 15 residues. The CDR3 DNA follows: TGCGCCAGCAGCCAAGATGAGCGCGATAATTCACCCCTCCACTTT. This gives the protein CASSQDERDNSPLHF.

The chain combines TRBV20-1 with TRBJ2-3; D is uncertain. The germline V gene has CDR1 DFQATT and CDR2 SNEGSKA (reference sequence). This CDR3 region has 12 residues. V gave up 4 bases and J gave up 0 bases, with 5 bases separating them. As DNA, the CDR3 is TGCAGTGCTAAGGTTAGCACAGATACGCAGTATTTT. It specifies CSAKVSTDTQYF.

This clonotype was seen ten or more times. V usage is TRBV10-3 and J usage is TRBJ1-6, with 8 bases matching TRBD1. CDR1 ENHRY and CDR2 SYGVKD come from the germline V gene. Losses at the gene ends were 4 bases for V and 7 bases for J; bases not matched to a gene: 6. This CDR3 is built from 15 residues. The DNA for the CDR3 is TGTGCCATCAGTGCGGACAGGGTTGGCAATTCACCCCTCCACTTT. Protein: CAISADRVGNSPLHF.

Many counts were recorded for this clonotype. The chain links TRBV20-1 to TRBJ2-7; 9 bases agree with TRBD1. Germline V CDR1 and CDR2: DFQATT, SNEGSKA (reference sequence). CDR3 length: 16 residues. The junction had 7 bases not matched to a gene; V was cut back by 1 base and J by 0 bases. The chain's CDR3 is CSARGMTGGPSYEQYF. The DNA of the CDR3 is TGCAGTGCTAGAGGCATGACAGGGGGACCCTCCTACGAGCAGTACTTC.